This T cell receptor (beta chain) is from a study of graft-versus-host responses after intestinal transplantation. About the study: Anti-thymocyte globulin was used for induction in all recipients, who then took tacrolimus and steroids for approximately 3 years. General study findings and limits: GvH clones were found in recipient marrow; some appeared first in ileum or blood. High graft-versus-host to host-versus-graft clonal ratios were seen in allografts of patients with graft-donor T cell macrochimerism.

On this clone itself: As yet, its antigen is unknown.

This CDR3 spans 14 amino acids. Germline values: CDR1 SGHNT, CDR2 YENEEA. V lost 6 bases and J lost 5; bases outside the gene matches: 8. Some clones are missing from TCRdb's copy, which holds only in-frame ones; the method was immunoSEQ multiplex PCR. The sample consists of just under 85,000 clones, around 93% of them appearing once. The rearrangement joins TRBV11-3 to TRBJ2-7; 9 bases agree with TRBD2. The sequenced sample was unstimulated CD8+ T cells sorted from spleen or lymph node cells, obtained before transplant. The TCR sequence derives from a human donor who was the organ donor for an intestinal transplant. The CDR3 DNA sequence: TGTGCCAGCAGAGTAGCGGGAGTAAGCGACGAGCAGTACTTC. Translating it yields CASRVAGVSDEQYF. The whole variable domain, remainder taken from reference TRBV11-3 and TRBJ2-7, is EAGVVQSPRYKIIEKKQPVAFWCNPISGHNTLYWYLQNLGQGPELLIRYENEEAVDDSQLPKDRFSAERLKGVDSTLKIQPAELGDSAVYLCASRVAGVSDEQYFGPGTRLTVT.